These 23 T cell receptor beta chains originate from one sample sequenced in a study of blood T cell repertoires in COVID-19. Using immunoSEQ multiplex PCR, the repertoire was profiled, and TCRdb retains in-frame clones only, with some absent. The sample gives 430,000 or so clones, approximately 90% of which show up once; approximately 1.5% is in the top ten. The sequencing sample was made of PBMCs or T cells enriched from blood (not recorded which). These receptors were collected from a woman between 18 and 30 years old who had been exposed to COVID-19.

The rearrangement joins TRBV18 to TRBJ1-6, with TRBD1 as a possible D gene (6 bases). Germline CDR1 is KGHSH and CDR2 is LQKENI. Between the trimmed V and J ends, which lost 8 bases and 6 bases, there was a span of 14 bases. The CDR3 length is 14 residues. The CDR3 here is CASTLQGGNSPLHF. The CDR3, as DNA: TGTGCCAGCACATTACAGGGTGGTAATTCACCCCTCCACTTT.

The genes are TRBV27 and TRBJ2-5, with TRBD2 identical over 7 bases. The V gene end was trimmed by 6 bases and the J gene end by 2 bases; junction bases not matched to a gene: 3. Germline CDR1 and CDR2: MNHEY and SMNVEV (reference sequence). The CDR3 totals 13 residues. The DNA of the CDR3 is TGTGCCAGCAGAAGGACTAGTCAAGAGACCCAGTACTTC. Translation: CASRRTSQETQYF.

The gene calls are TRBV30 and TRBJ1-2; 7 positions agree with TRBD1. Germline-derived CDR1 and CDR2 are GTSNPN and SVGIG (reference sequence). The CDR3 is 14 amino acids. V lost 4 bases and J lost 8; bases outside the gene matches: 13. The CDR3 nucleotides read TGTGCCTGGATCAACACCGACAGGGTAAAAGGCTACACCTTC. It encodes CAWINTDRVKGYTF.

The gene calls are TRBV14 and TRBJ2-1; 14 bases line up with TRBD2. Germline CDR1 and CDR2: SGHDN and FVKESK. V shed 4 bases and J 4 bases; nucleotides not matched to a gene: 6. The CDR3 consists of 17 residues. The CDR3 nucleotides read TGTGCCAGCAGCCTGGGACTAGCGGGGGACGCTTACAATGAGCAGTTCTTC. Residues: CASSLGLAGDAYNEQFF.

The V and J genes are TRBV18 and TRBJ2-1; 9 bases are shared with TRBD1. After removal of 4 bases from V and 5 bases from J, the junction contained 3 bases not matched to a gene. The CDR3 contains 14 residues. Germline values: CDR1 KGHSH, CDR2 LQKENI. CDR3 residues: CASSQQGADNEQFF. Written as DNA, the CDR3 is TGTGCCAGCTCACAACAGGGGGCGGACAATGAGCAGTTCTTC.

The CDR3 DNA reads as TGTGCCAGTAGTCCCGGGGGGTTCTATAATTCACCCCTCCACTTT. Translated: CASSPGGFYNSPLHF. This chain connects TRBV19 to TRBJ1-6; weak D call: TRBD1 (5 bases). Germline CDR1 is LNHDA and CDR2 is SQIVND (reference sequence). V was clipped by 5 bases and J by 3 bases, with 11 bases between them. The CDR3 consists of 15 residues.

The chain recombines TRBV5-1 with TRBJ2-3; maybe TRBD2 (6 bases). The V gene's germline CDR1 is SGHRS and CDR2 YFSETQ. CDR3 size: 14 residues. V was clipped by 0 bases and J by 4 bases, with 9 bases between them. The DNA of the CDR3 is TGCGCCAGCAGCTTGGTCGGGGGAGCAGATACGCAGTATTTT. Its protein product is CASSLVGGADTQYF.

The rearrangement uses TRBV3-1 (or the pseudogene TRBV3-2) and TRBJ2-1, with 8 positions matching TRBD1. Germline CDR1 and CDR2: LGHDT and YNNKEL (reference sequence). The CDR3 extends over 17 amino acids. The trim removed 0 bases at V and 3 bases at J, leaving 7 bases unmatched. The CDR3 sequence is CASSQDRWTGLYNEQFF. The CDR3 nucleotides are TGTGCCAGCAGCCAAGATAGATGGACAGGGCTCTACAATGAGCAGTTCTTC.

This chain connects TRBV6-4 to TRBJ2-1, with 11 bases lining up with TRBD2. Germline CDR1 and CDR2: MRHNA and SNTAGT. The CDR3 length is 13 residues. Trimming removed 10 bases from V and 3 bases from J; junction bases left unmatched: 2. CDR3 sequence (DNA): TGTGCCACCGGGACTAGCGGCTACAATGAGCAGTTCTTC. It codes for CATGTSGYNEQFF.

The chain carries TRBV10-3 and TRBJ1-5; D unresolved. The germline CDR1 and CDR2 sequences are ENHRY and SYGVKD. The CDR3 runs to 12 residues. V shed 2 bases and J shed 4 bases, with 3 bases lying between them. DNA of the CDR3: TGTGCCATCAGTGAGGTAAATCAGCCCCAGCATTTT. This codes for CAISEVNQPQHF.

The chain recombines TRBV6-1 with TRBJ2-6; 9 bases agree with TRBD1. Germline V gene lookup returns CDR1 MNHNS and CDR2 SASEGT. The CDR3 is 17 amino acids. The V gene end was trimmed by 4 bases and the J gene end by 4 bases; junction bases not matched to a gene: 8. This CDR3 is CASSAGTGFSGANVLTF. The CDR3 DNA reads as TGTGCCAGCAGTGCCGGGACAGGGTTCTCCGGGGCCAACGTCCTGACTTTC.

V is TRBV11-2 and J is TRBJ1-2; 7 bases line up with TRBD1. In germline, CDR1 is SGHAT, CDR2 FQNNGV. J gave up 2 bases and V 4 bases, and 10 bases lay outside the gene matches. The CDR3 sequence is 16 residues long. CDR3 region: CASSSGQNLVNYGYTF. DNA for the CDR3: TGTGCCAGCAGCTCGGGACAGAACCTTGTGAACTATGGCTACACCTTC.

The V gene is TRBV5-4, the J gene TRBJ2-1, with TRBD2 matching over 16 bases. Trimming removed 4 bases from V and 8 bases from J; junction bases left unmatched: 6. CDR1 SGHNT and CDR2 YYREEE come from the germline V gene (reference sequence). The CDR3 length is 16 residues. In nucleotides, the CDR3 is TGTGCCAGCAGCGTGGGACTAGCGGGAGGGATGGATGAGCAGTTCTTC. The encoded protein is CASSVGLAGGMDEQFF.

This clone was detected once. The V and J genes are TRBV4-1 and TRBJ2-3; D is unclear. Trimming pared 2 bases from V and 2 bases from J, leaving 2 bases between. This CDR3 has 12 amino acids. Germline V gene sequence: CDR1 MGHRA, CDR2 YSYEKL. The CDR3 region has the DNA TGCGCCAGCAGCCAACACACAGATACGCAGTATTTT. Encoded protein: CASSQHTDTQYF.

The V call is TRBV12-3 or TRBV12-4, the J call TRBJ2-3; TRBD2 agrees at 12 bases. V was clipped by 6 bases and J by 15 bases; unmatched bases: 10. This CDR3 comprises 13 residues. CDR3 DNA sequence: TGTGCCAGCAGCCCGTCCGCACTAGCGGGAGGCTATTTT. Translating gives CASSPSALAGGYF.

This rearrangement joins TRBV7-8 to TRBJ1-4, with D tentatively TRBD1 (6 bases). Between the trimmed V and J ends, which lost 8 bases and 5 bases, there was a span of 12 bases. Germline-derived CDR1 and CDR2 are SGHVS and FQNEAQ. The CDR3 runs to 13 residues. The CDR3 here is CASSQGLNEKLFF. In nucleotides, the CDR3 is TGTGCCAGCTCGCAGGGGTTGAATGAAAAACTGTTTTTT.

The V call is TRBV6-5, the J call TRBJ1-3; D gene ambiguous. There are 13 residues in the CDR3. CDR1 is MNHEY and CDR2 is SVGAGI in the germline V gene. The V end lost 4 bases, the J end lost 2 bases, and 6 bases lay between the germline ends. The CDR3 reads CASSSGAGNTIYF. The CDR3 DNA follows: TGTGCCAGCAGTTCCGGGGCTGGAAACACCATATATTTT.

The chain joins TRBV6-5 to TRBJ1-4; 7 bases are a match to TRBD1. Germline assignment: CDR1 MNHEY and CDR2 SVGAGI. V was pared by 5 bases and J by 8 bases, with 11 bases of the junction left unmatched. The CDR3 covers 15 residues. CDR3: CASSHQGGRTEKLFF. The DNA of the CDR3 is TGTGCCAGCAGTCACCAAGGGGGCCGCACGGAAAAACTGTTTTTT.

This sequence joins TRBV6-5 and TRBJ2-7; 7 bases are shared with TRBD1. The CDR3 has 14 amino acids. Germline V gives CDR1 MNHEY, CDR2 SVGAGI. V shed 7 bases and J 2 bases; nucleotides not matched to a gene: 8. CDR3 DNA: TGTGCCAGCATCAACCGGGACAGAACCTACGAGCAGTACTTC. Amino acid sequence: CASINRDRTYEQYF.

The V call is TRBV28, the J call TRBJ2-7, with a weak D call TRBD1 (6 bases). CDR3 size: 16 residues. Germline V gene data show CDR1 as MDHEN and CDR2 as SYDVKM. Trimming left V 6 bases short and J 1 base short, with 19 bases between. The CDR3 bases are TGTGCCAGCAGCCCAACTCTAAATACAGGGTCCTACGAGCAGTACTTC. Translating it yields CASSPTLNTGSYEQYF.

The chain links TRBV7-8 to TRBJ2-1, with a weak D call TRBD1 (6 bases). Germline loops: CDR1 SGHVS, CDR2 FQNEAQ. This CDR3 has 14 amino acids. The V gene lost 0 bases and the J gene lost 3 bases, with 6 bases spanning the gap. CDR3 loop: CASSLAGGYNEQFF. CDR3 DNA: TGTGCCAGCAGCTTAGCAGGGGGCTACAATGAGCAGTTCTTC.

This rearrangement joins TRBV5-8 to TRBJ1-5; 7 bases map to TRBD1. J lost 5 bases, V lost 1 base, and 6 bases had no gene match. The CDR3 has 15 residues. Germline CDR1 is SGHTS and CDR2 is YDEGEE. The chain's CDR3 is CASSLLGQWDQPQHF. CDR3 nucleotides: TGTGCCAGCAGCTTGTTGGGACAGTGGGATCAGCCCCAGCATTTT.

The CDR3 loop is CASGGQLNYEQYF. The CDR3 region has the DNA TGTGCCAGCGGGGGACAACTGAACTACGAGCAGTACTTC. The chain joins TRBV12-3 or TRBV12-4 to TRBJ2-7; a weak D match, TRBD1 (6 bases). This CDR3 has 13 residues. The V gene lost 8 bases and the J gene lost 3 bases, with 14 bases spanning the gap.